The 27 T cell receptor beta chains in this list originate from one sample, sequenced in a study of blood T cell repertoires in COVID-19. TCRdb's copy holds only in-frame clones and misses some; the assay was immunoSEQ multiplex PCR. The sample lists a few hundred thousand clones; about 89% were seen once. The sequencing sample was made of peripheral blood. The source of these receptors is a woman in her thirties with COVID-19, enrolled during active disease.

V and J are TRBV5-4 and TRBJ2-5, with 12 bases fitting TRBD2. Germline V CDR1 and CDR2: SGHNT, YYREEE (reference sequence). The CDR3 consists of 16 residues. J lost 1 base, V lost 3 bases, and 4 bases had no gene match. CDR3 sequence reads: CASSSGLAGLQETQYF. In DNA, the CDR3 is TGTGCCAGCAGCTCCGGACTAGCGGGGCTCCAAGAGACCCAGTACTTC. Looking up the rest from reference TRBV5-4 and TRBJ2-5 gives the full variable domain: ETGVTQSPTHLIKTRGQQVTLRCSSQSGHNTVSWYQQALGQGPQFIFQYYREEENGRGNFPPRFSGLQFPNYSSELNVNALELDDSALYLCASSSGLAGLQETQYFGPGTRLLVL.

The chain combines TRBV6-2 or TRBV6-3 with TRBJ2-7, with D possibly matching TRBD1 (6 bases). The V end lost 0 bases, the J end lost 1 base, and 19 bases lay between the germline ends. This CDR3 contains 18 residues. In germline, CDR1 is MNHEY, CDR2 SVGEGT. CDR3 DNA sequence: TGTGCCAGCAGTTACTCGAAGCGAGGAAGGACAGTTTCCTACGAGCAGTACGTC. Protein: CASSYSKRGRTVSYEQYV.

This chain joins TRBV6-1 and TRBJ1-5; D is unresolved. The germline gives CDR1 MNHNS, CDR2 SASEGT. This CDR3 has 15 amino acids. Trimming left V 1 base short and J 0 bases short, with 7 bases between. CDR3 loop: CASSEGTVSNQPQHF. CDR3 DNA sequence: TGTGCCAGCAGTGAAGGAACAGTTAGCAATCAGCCCCAGCATTTT.

This chain connects TRBV7-9 to TRBJ1-4; 7 nucleotides align to TRBD1. The CDR3 totals 16 residues. CDR1 and CDR2 from the germline V gene are SEHNR and FQNEAQ (reference sequence). The V segment lost 10 bases and the J segment 8 bases; nucleotides outside the gene matches: 19. The CDR3 reads CATQHTATGSKEKLFF. In DNA, the CDR3 is TGTGCCACCCAACACACCGCGACAGGGTCGAAGGAAAAACTGTTTTTT.

The rearrangement links TRBV7-9 to TRBJ1-1; a weak D match, TRBD1 (5 bases). The CDR3 sequence is 14 residues long. Germline lookup yields CDR1 SEHNR and CDR2 FQNEAQ (reference sequence). V lost 5 bases and J 6 bases, leaving 16 bases between the germline ends. As DNA, the CDR3 is TGTGCCAGCAGCCTAGACAGATCTCAGGCTGAAGCTTTCTTT. As protein: CASSLDRSQAEAFF.

The count of this clone is one. This chain joins TRBV3-1 (or the pseudogene TRBV3-2) and TRBJ2-1; TRBD2 matches at 8 bases. The germline V gene encodes CDR1 LGHDT and CDR2 YNNKEL (reference sequence). The length of the CDR3 is 16 residues. The junction had 7 bases not matched to a gene; V was cut back by 4 bases and J by 2 bases. As DNA, the CDR3 is TGTGCCAGCAGCCCTCCTCGGGGGGGAACCTACAATGAGCAGTTCTTC. Its protein is CASSPPRGGTYNEQFF.

This chain uses TRBV29-1 with TRBJ2-1, with 10 bases identical to TRBD1. This CDR3 region has 13 residues. V gave up 1 base and J gave up 6 bases; unmatched junction bases: 0. Germline CDR1 SQVTM, CDR2 ANQGSEA. The CDR3 DNA follows: TGCAGCGTTGAAGGGACAGGGGGCAATGAGCAGTTCTTC. Amino acids: CSVEGTGGNEQFF.

The genes are TRBV6-5 and TRBJ2-4; D is perhaps TRBD1 (6 bases). There are 14 residues in the CDR3. V shed 5 bases and J shed 2 bases, with 10 bases lying between them. CDR1 is MNHEY and CDR2 is SVGAGI in the germline V gene. For the CDR3, the DNA is TGTGCCAGCAGTCAGGACAGATCCAAAAACATTCAGTACTTC. Amino acid sequence: CASSQDRSKNIQYF.

The V call is TRBV21-1, the J call TRBJ2-7; the D call of TRBD2 is as the table states it, not checked on the DNA. TRBV21-1 is an annotated pseudogene. The CDR3 sequence is 11 residues long. The CDR3 DNA reads as TGTGCCAGCGGGAGGGGCTACGAGCAGTACGTC. Its translation is CASGRGYEQYV.

The chain has TRBV4-3 and TRBJ2-5; D not resolved. Germline V lookup: CDR1 LGHNA, CDR2 YSLEER. V was shortened by 2 bases and J by 5 bases, with 9 bases between the two germline ends. This CDR3 contains 13 residues. CDR3 loop: CASSQSLMETQYF. The CDR3 DNA is TGCGCCAGCAGCCAATCCCTTATGGAGACCCAGTACTTC.

The genes are TRBV10-2 and TRBJ2-7; TRBD2 matches at 7 bases. V was pared by 0 bases and J by 1 base, with 0 bases of the junction left unmatched. Germline CDR1 reads WSHSY; CDR2 reads SAAADI. There are 14 residues in the CDR3. The CDR3 is CASSESGLSYEQYV. The CDR3 coding sequence is TGCGCCAGCAGTGAGTCGGGACTATCCTACGAGCAGTACGTC.

The J gene is TRBJ2-1, the V gene TRBV4-1; 13 bases agree with TRBD2. The CDR3 spans 15 residues. Germline V gives CDR1 MGHRA, CDR2 YSYEKL. Germline trimming cut 1 base from V and 16 bases from J; bases unmatched to any gene: 10. CDR3 DNA: TGCGCCAGCAGCCAAGGCGGACTAGCGGGAGTTAGTCGATTCTTC. Its protein is CASSQGGLAGVSRFF.

This chain links TRBV19 with TRBJ2-3; D may be TRBD2 (6 bases). Germline V gives CDR1 LNHDA, CDR2 SQIVND (reference sequence). This CDR3 comprises 17 residues. The V end was cut by 1 base, the J end by 4 bases, with 18 bases between. The CDR3, as DNA: TGTGCCAGTAGTATAGGAGGCACCCACCCGGGGGCAGATACGCAGTATTTT. Translated, it gives CASSIGGTHPGADTQYF.

The chain employs TRBV2 and TRBJ1-4; TRBD1 matches 12 bases. Germline assignment: CDR1 SNHLY and CDR2 FYNNEI. The CDR3 runs to 19 residues. Unmatched junction bases numbered 11, after V lost 2 bases and J lost 4 bases. This CDR3 reads CASSEPKGQGAQSNEKLFF. CDR3 DNA: TGTGCCAGCAGTGAACCGAAGGGACAGGGGGCTCAAAGTAATGAAAAACTGTTTTTT.

The J gene is TRBJ1-1, the V gene TRBV6-5; TRBD1 matches 8 bases. The length of the CDR3 is 15 residues. Unmatched junction bases numbered 10, after V lost 5 bases and J lost 5 bases. CDR1 is MNHEY, CDR2 SVGAGI, per germline. The CDR3 spells CASSPTQGARTEAFF. CDR3 nucleotides: TGTGCCAGCAGTCCAACTCAGGGGGCACGGACTGAAGCTTTCTTT.

The V and J genes are TRBV7-6 and TRBJ2-5; D may be TRBD2 (7 bases). CDR3 length equals 14 residues. Trimming removed 4 bases at V and 4 bases at J, with 13 bases between. The germline CDR1 and CDR2 sequences are SGHVS and FNYEAQ. DNA of the CDR3: TGTGCCAGCAGCTCGAGGGGGAGGGCAGAGACCCAGTACTTC. Protein: CASSSRGRAETQYF.

This clone was found many times. The rearrangement uses TRBV6-6 and TRBJ1-6; TRBD1 matches 8 bases. The germline CDR1 and CDR2 sequences are MNHNY and SVGAGI (reference sequence). The CDR3 is 13 amino acids. The V and J ends lost 6 bases and 9 bases, in that order; junction bases with no gene match: 4. CDR3 region: CASRGTGGSPLHF. Here the CDR3 DNA reads TGTGCCAGCAGAGGGACAGGAGGTTCACCCCTCCACTTT.

The chain recombines TRBV10-3 with TRBJ1-5; D is unresolved. Germline-derived CDR1 and CDR2 are ENHRY and SYGVKD. Trimming pared 2 bases from V and 6 bases from J, leaving 17 bases between. The CDR3 runs to 16 residues. The DNA of the CDR3 is TGTGCCATCAGTGAGGAACAGAGAAGAGCCGCTCAGCCCCAGCATTTT. It yields the protein CAISEEQRRAAQPQHF.

The chain couples TRBV15 to TRBJ2-7, with TRBD2 matching over 13 bases. V shed 3 bases and J 6 bases; nucleotides not matched to a gene: 5. Looked up from germline, CDR1 is LNHNV and CDR2 is YYDKDF (reference sequence). The CDR3 length is 15 residues. The CDR3 nucleotides read TGTGCCACCAGCAGCGGACTAGCGGGGGAAGGCGAGCAGTACTTC. Its translation: CATSSGLAGEGEQYF.

Only a few counts were recorded for this clone. V gene TRBV29-1 combines with J gene TRBJ2-1, with a possible D match to TRBD1 (5 bases). CDR1 and CDR2 (germline): SQVTM, ANQGSEA. Trimming stripped 7 bases from V and 1 base from J, with 14 bases between. The CDR3 totals 14 residues. The CDR3 bases are TGCAGCGGGGTACGCCAGGGATCCTACAATGAGCAGTTCTTC. Its protein product is CSGVRQGSYNEQFF.

Of note for this clone: The same CDR3 also results from other DNA sequences found in this sample. This chain links TRBV6-5 with TRBJ1-2, with D possibly being TRBD1 (6 bases). V lost 0 bases, J lost 7 bases, and 12 bases lay in between. CDR3 size: 14 residues. CDR1 is MNHEY, CDR2 SVGAGI, per germline. CDR3: CASSYSGGAGGYTF. CDR3 nucleotides: TGTGCCAGCAGTTACTCGGGGGGGGCAGGTGGCTACACCTTC.

V gene TRBV19 combines with J gene TRBJ1-1, with TRBD1 identical over 9 bases. The CDR3 covers 18 residues. J was trimmed by 4 bases and V by 3 bases; bases with no gene match: 15. Germline CDR1 is LNHDA and CDR2 is SQIVND (reference sequence). The CDR3 loop reads CASSISYPGTGLVTEAFF. In DNA, the CDR3 is TGTGCCAGTAGTATCTCTTACCCTGGGACAGGGTTGGTCACTGAAGCTTTCTTT.

This chain connects TRBV3-1 (or the pseudogene TRBV3-2) to TRBJ1-1; D unresolved. V gave up 2 bases and J gave up 5 bases, with 9 bases separating them. The CDR3 contains 13 residues. The germline V gene encodes CDR1 LGHDT and CDR2 YNNKEL (reference sequence). DNA of the CDR3: TGTGCCAGCAGCCAAACAGAGAGTACTGAAGCTTTCTTT. This codes for CASSQTESTEAFF.

A word on this clone: Other DNA sequences in this sample translate to the same CDR3. This chain links TRBV5-8 with TRBJ2-3; 11 bases match TRBD2. The length of the CDR3 is 16 residues. V lost 0 bases to trimming and J lost 3 bases; unmatched junction nucleotides: 3. Germline V gene sequence: CDR1 SGHTS, CDR2 YDEGEE. CDR3 bases: TGTGCCAGCAGCTTGGGACTAGCGGGGAGTACAGATACGCAGTATTTT. Protein: CASSLGLAGSTDTQYF. The full variable domain, with the rest looked up from reference TRBV5-8 and TRBJ2-3, is EAGVTQSPTHLIKTRGQQATLRCSPISGHTSVYWYQQALGLGLQFLLWYDEGEERNRGNFPPRFSGRQFPNYSSELNVNALELEDSALYLCASSLGLAGSTDTQYFGPGTRLTVL.

The chain uses TRBV11-3 and TRBJ2-3; TRBD2 matches 8 bases. Per germline, CDR1 SGHNT and CDR2 YENEEA. The CDR3 sequence is 14 residues long. V was clipped by 9 bases and J by 2 bases; unmatched bases: 7. The CDR3 sequence is CASQLAANTDTQYF. CDR3 nucleotides: TGTGCCAGTCAACTAGCGGCAAACACAGATACGCAGTATTTT.

This rearrangement joins TRBV28 to TRBJ1-2; D is perhaps TRBD1 (5 bases). The germline CDR1 and CDR2 sequences are MDHEN and SYDVKM. Deletions cut 1 base from V and 8 bases from J, with 11 bases between. The length of the CDR3 is 13 residues. This CDR3 is CASSLYRGWGYTF. The CDR3 coding sequence is TGTGCCAGCAGTTTATATCGGGGGTGGGGCTACACCTTC.

The chain combines TRBV5-1 with TRBJ2-1; TRBD2 is a possible D gene (6 bases). Germline loops: CDR1 SGHRS, CDR2 YFSETQ. The CDR3 length is 15 residues. V was pared by 4 bases and J by 0 bases, with 11 bases between. The CDR3 nucleotides are TGCGCCAGCAGCCCTAGCGCGAGCTCCTACAATGAGCAGTTCTTC. It encodes CASSPSASSYNEQFF. The full variable domain, rest sourced from reference TRBV5-1 and TRBJ2-1, is KAGVTQTPRYLIKTRGQQVTLSCSPISGHRSVSWYQQTPGQGLQFLFEYFSETQRNKGNFPGRFSGRQFSNSRSEMNVSTLELGDSALYLCASSPSASSYNEQFFGPGTRLTVL.